The 23 T cell receptor beta chains reported below all come from one sample, sequenced in a study of human T cells and chemical hapten exposure. Each CDR3 protein gets one entry after TCRdb re-called the RACE reads with MiXCR. The table shows 190,000 or so distinct CDR3 sequences, with 24% occurring only once. The time point here: patch test 3, about 24 weeks after DPC sensitization. Treatment of the sample: therapeutic diphenylcyclopropenone sensitization with weekly scalp DPC. The sequencing used whole blood, collected in connection with sensitization to the hapten diphenylcyclopropenone (DPC). These receptors were collected from a woman aged 40 to 50 with alopecia areata. Some clones in this sample may be carry-over from other donors' samples.

The J gene is TRBJ2-4, the V gene TRBV6-2 or TRBV6-3; 7 bases are shared with TRBD2. This CDR3 comprises 15 residues. The germline gives CDR1 MNHEY, CDR2 SVGEGT. V dropped 5 bases and J dropped 4; count of bases not matched to a gene: 8. CDR3 loop: CASSPRTRGKNIQYF. CDR3 nucleotides: TGTGCCAGCAGTCCCCGGACTAGGGGAAAAAACATTCAGTACTTC.

This clonotype was detected only a few times. V gene TRBV28 combines with J gene TRBJ2-3; TRBD2 agrees at 10 bases. CDR3 length equals 16 residues. Germline values: CDR1 MDHEN, CDR2 SYDVKM. After removal of 0 bases from V and 0 bases from J, the junction contained 0 bases not matched to a gene. In nucleotides, the CDR3 is TGTGCCAGCAGTTTATGGACTAGCGGGAGCACAGATACGCAGTATTTT. This translates into CASSLWTSGSTDTQYF.

This clonotype appeared a few times. This chain links TRBV9 with TRBJ2-7; D gene ambiguous. The CDR3 totals 15 residues. CDR1 and CDR2 (germline): SGDLS, YYNGEE. The V and J ends lost 0 bases and 3 bases respectively, with 13 bases between them. The CDR3 sequence is CASSVGRQAFYEQYF. CDR3 DNA: TGTGCCAGCAGCGTAGGGCGGCAGGCCTTCTACGAGCAGTACTTC.

A few counts support this clonotype. The J gene is TRBJ2-3, the V gene TRBV9; 11 nucleotides match TRBD2. CDR3 size: 18 residues. Germline CDR1 reads SGDLS; CDR2 reads YYNGEE. The trim removed 1 base at V and 1 base at J, leaving 8 bases unmatched. The CDR3 reads CASSVSLAGGSRTDTQYF. Here the CDR3 DNA reads TGTGCCAGCAGCGTAAGTCTAGCGGGAGGCAGTCGCACAGATACGCAGTATTTT.

The rearrangement links TRBV28 to TRBJ2-2, with D possibly TRBD2 on 6 matching bases. Germline assignment: CDR1 MDHEN and CDR2 SYDVKM. The CDR3 length is 13 residues. V lost 5 bases, J lost 6 bases, and 10 bases lay in between. DNA of the CDR3: TGTGCCAGCAGTGGTGGCGGGGCCGGGGAGCTGTTTTTT. Translation: CASSGGGAGELFF.

The chain uses TRBV7-8 and TRBJ2-2; no clear D gene. CDR1 is SGHVS, CDR2 FQNEAQ, per germline. The CDR3 runs to 14 residues. Trimming left V 7 bases short and J 2 bases short, with 11 bases between. The CDR3 loop reads CASTFTANTGELFF. CDR3 coding DNA: TGTGCCAGCACCTTCACAGCTAACACCGGGGAGCTGTTTTTT. The whole variable domain, filled in from reference TRBV7-8 and TRBJ2-2, reads GAGVSQSPRYKVAKRGQDVALRCDPISGHVSLFWYQQALGQGPEFLTYFQNEAQLDKSGLPSDRFFAERPEGSVSTLKIQRTQQEDSAVYLCASTFTANTGELFFGEGSRLTVL.

V is TRBV29-1 and J is TRBJ1-1, with D unclear. V was shortened by 2 bases and J by 0 bases, with 7 bases between the two germline ends. From germline, CDR1 is SQVTM and CDR2 ANQGSEA. This CDR3 has 13 amino acids. CDR3 residues: CSVERVVNTEAFF. In DNA form, the CDR3 reads TGCAGCGTTGAACGGGTAGTGAACACTGAAGCTTTCTTT.

V usage is TRBV25-1 and J usage is TRBJ2-2; D perhaps matches TRBD1 (6 bases). The CDR3 covers 15 residues. CDR1 is MGHDK and CDR2 is SYGVNS in the germline V gene. V gave up 2 bases and J gave up 5 bases, with 12 bases separating them. CDR3 in amino acids: CASSEIGGRTGELFF. The CDR3 DNA reads TGTGCCAGCAGTGAAATAGGGGGAAGGACCGGGGAGCTGTTTTTT.

The chain carries TRBV11-2 and TRBJ2-3, with TRBD2 matching 8 bases. Germline lookup yields CDR1 SGHAT and CDR2 FQNNGV. The CDR3 loop spans 16 amino acids. V gave up 3 bases and J gave up 4 bases; unmatched junction bases: 9. The CDR3 spells CASSLAGTSGADTQYF. The CDR3 DNA reads TGTGCCAGCAGCTTGGCCGGGACTAGTGGAGCAGATACGCAGTATTTT.

The chain links TRBV12-3 or TRBV12-4 to TRBJ1-2, with D unclear. CDR3 length equals 9 residues. V lost 4 bases and J lost 13, with 7 bases in between. In DNA form, the CDR3 reads TGTGCCAGCAGTTCCCCCCCCACCTTC. This gives the protein CASSSPPTF.

The chain joins TRBV6-5 to TRBJ2-3; 8 nucleotides match TRBD2. The CDR3 totals 15 residues. V lost 2 bases to trimming and J lost 7 bases; unmatched junction nucleotides: 8. Germline-derived CDR1 and CDR2 are MNHEY and SVGAGI. The CDR3 bases are TGTGCCAGCAGTTACGCCCACGGGAGGGCAAATACGCAGTATTTT. This translates into CASSYAHGRANTQYF.

This chain links TRBV10-3 with TRBJ1-4; 7 bases align to TRBD1. The trim removed 6 bases at V and 5 bases at J, leaving 6 bases unmatched. The CDR3 consists of 14 residues. CDR1 and CDR2 (germline): ENHRY, SYGVKD. CDR3 in amino acids: CAISETGINEKLFF. DNA for the CDR3: TGTGCCATCAGCGAGACAGGGATCAATGAAAAACTGTTTTTT.

This clonotype appeared a single time. This chain joins TRBV7-3 and TRBJ1-1; no reliable D call. V lost 2 bases and J lost 3, with 7 bases in between. The V gene's germline CDR1 is SGHTA and CDR2 FQGTGA. The CDR3 is made up of 13 amino acids. The CDR3 sequence: CASSLHGHTEAFF. For the CDR3, the DNA is TGTGCCAGCAGCTTACATGGGCACACTGAAGCTTTCTTT.

This chain connects TRBV27 to TRBJ1-6; TRBD1 agrees at 7 bases. The CDR3 runs 15 residues. The germline gives CDR1 MNHEY, CDR2 SMNVEV (reference sequence). Losses at the gene ends were 5 bases for V and 6 bases for J; bases not matched to a gene: 7. CDR3 protein: CASSLRTGGNSPLHF. In DNA form, the CDR3 reads TGTGCCAGCAGTCTGAGGACAGGCGGTAATTCACCCCTCCACTTT.

A few counts support this clonotype. The chain links TRBV28 to TRBJ2-7; D remains unclear. From germline, CDR1 is MDHEN and CDR2 SYDVKM. V was shortened by 1 base and J by 2 bases, with 6 bases between the two germline ends. The CDR3 extends over 13 amino acids. CDR3 nucleotides: TGTGCCAGCAGTTTATTAGGTGCCTACGAGCAGTACTTC. The encoded protein is CASSLLGAYEQYF.

The V and J genes are TRBV2 and TRBJ1-5, with 9 bases fitting TRBD1. Germline loops: CDR1 SNHLY, CDR2 FYNNEI. The V and J ends lost 7 bases and 5 bases, in that order; junction bases with no gene match: 3. The CDR3 is made up of 13 amino acids. In nucleotides, the CDR3 is TGTGCCAGCATCCGGGACAGGGATCAGCCCCAGCATTTT. It specifies CASIRDRDQPQHF.

The V and J genes are TRBV6-1 and TRBJ2-7, with TRBD1 matching 10 bases. With V trimmed by 5 bases and J by 0 bases, 4 bases remained unmatched. Germline V gene lookup returns CDR1 MNHNS and CDR2 SASEGT. The CDR3 consists of 15 residues. The chain's CDR3 is CASSRGQGSSYEQYF. CDR3 in DNA: TGTGCCAGCAGTAGGGGACAGGGGAGCTCCTACGAGCAGTACTTC.

This clonotype was seen many times. V gene TRBV6-5 combines with J gene TRBJ1-2; D gene unclear. This CDR3 region has 14 residues. Trimming shortened V by 4 bases and J by 4 bases, and 13 bases separated the two germline ends. CDR1 and CDR2 (germline): MNHEY, SVGAGI. Here the CDR3 reads CASSSSAGSYGYTF. The CDR3 coding sequence is TGTGCCAGCAGTTCCTCCGCGGGCTCCTATGGCTACACCTTC.

There are a few counts of this clonotype. The chain recombines TRBV18 with TRBJ1-2, with D possibly TRBD1 on 6 matching bases. Germline V gives CDR1 KGHSH, CDR2 LQKENI. The CDR3 loop spans 14 amino acids. The ends were cut back, 6 bases at V and 6 bases at J, with 17 bases in the middle. CDR3 in amino acids: CASSPRGGQNGYTF. The CDR3 nucleotides read TGTGCCAGCTCCCCCCGTGGGGGGCAGAATGGCTACACCTTC. Supplemented by reference TRBV18 and TRBJ1-2, the full variable domain reads NAGVMQNPRHLVRRRGQEARLRCSPMKGHSHVYWYRQLPEEGLKFMVYLQKENIIDESGMPKERFSAEFPKEGPSILRIQQVVRGDSAAYFCASSPRGGQNGYTFGSGTRLTVV.

In its sample, this clonotype was seen a few times. The V and J genes are TRBV5-1 and TRBJ1-1, with D possibly matching TRBD1 (5 bases). Germline-derived CDR1 and CDR2 are SGHRS and YFSETQ. With 4 bases removed from V and 8 bases from J, the gap between germline ends came to 18 bases. The CDR3 totals 14 residues. The chain's CDR3 is CASSVDNWGGEAFF. In DNA form, the CDR3 reads TGCGCCAGCAGCGTCGACAATTGGGGGGGGGAAGCTTTCTTT. The entire variable domain, with the rest obtained from reference TRBV5-1 and TRBJ1-1, is as follows: KAGVTQTPRYLIKTRGQQVTLSCSPISGHRSVSWYQQTPGQGLQFLFEYFSETQRNKGNFPGRFSGRQFSNSRSEMNVSTLELGDSALYLCASSVDNWGGEAFFGQGTRLTVV.

The V gene is TRBV20-1, the J gene TRBJ2-5; D remains ambiguous. The V gene lost 4 bases and the J gene lost 3 bases, with 6 bases spanning the gap. Germline-derived CDR1 and CDR2 are DFQATT and SNEGSKA (reference sequence). CDR3 length equals 11 residues. The CDR3 region has the DNA TGCAGTGCTACCACCGAAGAGACCCAGTACTTC. Encoded protein: CSATTEETQYF.

This clonotype was picked up a small number of times. The gene calls are TRBV9 and TRBJ2-5; D not certain. V was shortened by 4 bases and J by 5 bases, with 6 bases between the two germline ends. In germline, CDR1 is SGDLS, CDR2 YYNGEE. The CDR3 covers 11 residues. CDR3 sequence reads: CASSPTETQYF. The DNA of the CDR3 is TGTGCCAGCAGCCCCACGGAGACCCAGTACTTC.

The chain is built from TRBV20-1 and TRBJ2-5; maybe TRBD2 (5 bases). Trimming took off 4 bases at V and 4 bases at J, with 19 bases between the two ends. CDR1 DFQATT and CDR2 SNEGSKA come from the germline V gene (reference sequence). The CDR3 spans 15 residues. Here the CDR3 reads CSAKPEGNPPETQYF. CDR3 in DNA: TGCAGTGCTAAGCCTGAGGGCAACCCCCCAGAGACCCAGTACTTC.